Given below is one TCR beta chain in context. Antigen: not known. This entry comes from a study of T cell responses to AZD1222 COVID-19 vaccine. Sequencing was performed with immunoSEQ multiplex PCR; in TCRdb, only in-frame clones are kept and a portion is missing. Of fewer than 250,000 clones listed, 85% to 95% were seen once; the top ten hold about 1%. Study results and caveats: Of the AZD1222 recipients, only five to seven were seropositive at baseline.

Germline V CDR1 and CDR2: MNHEY, SVGAGI. Between the trimmed V and J ends, which lost 6 bases and 9 bases, there was a span of 12 bases. This CDR3 spans 13 amino acids. The chain uses TRBV6-5 and TRBJ2-6; maybe TRBD1 (6 bases). This TCR was recovered from an adult in good health. Sequencing used peripheral blood, obtained on day 0 of MenACWY control vaccination. The CDR3 loop is CASRGQNHNVLTF. In DNA form, the CDR3 reads TGTGCCAGCAGGGGACAAAACCACAACGTCCTGACTTTC.